Included here is one T cell receptor (beta chain) sequence, with context. This entry belongs to a study of blood T cell repertoires in COVID-19. Study-level information: The study drew acute and convalescent COVID-19 samples from the United States, Italy and Spain. PBMCs, B-cell-depleted T cells, or T cells were the source of the cDNA or gDNA that made up the material.

In the original workflow: Amplification with reference gene primers provided the estimates of nucleated cell counts. The protocol was immunoSEQ multiplex PCR, while the TCRdb copy is restricted to in-frame clones and leaves out a portion. Clone size and V and J calls were adopted from that table, with D and trimming inferred from the DNA. The table has under 250,000 clones, approximately 81% seen once. Germline V CDR1 and CDR2: SEHNR, FQNEAQ (reference sequence). V was trimmed by 0 bases and J by 11 bases, leaving 16 bases between them. The CDR3 is made up of 14 amino acids. The V and J genes are TRBV7-9 and TRBJ1-1; tentative D call: TRBD1 (6 bases). This clonotype originated in a woman aged 55-70 years who had recovered from COVID-19. The material sequenced was peripheral blood. CDR3 region: CASSLATGGEVAFF. The CDR3 DNA sequence: TGTGCCAGCAGCTTAGCGACAGGTGGAGAAGTGGCTTTCTTT.